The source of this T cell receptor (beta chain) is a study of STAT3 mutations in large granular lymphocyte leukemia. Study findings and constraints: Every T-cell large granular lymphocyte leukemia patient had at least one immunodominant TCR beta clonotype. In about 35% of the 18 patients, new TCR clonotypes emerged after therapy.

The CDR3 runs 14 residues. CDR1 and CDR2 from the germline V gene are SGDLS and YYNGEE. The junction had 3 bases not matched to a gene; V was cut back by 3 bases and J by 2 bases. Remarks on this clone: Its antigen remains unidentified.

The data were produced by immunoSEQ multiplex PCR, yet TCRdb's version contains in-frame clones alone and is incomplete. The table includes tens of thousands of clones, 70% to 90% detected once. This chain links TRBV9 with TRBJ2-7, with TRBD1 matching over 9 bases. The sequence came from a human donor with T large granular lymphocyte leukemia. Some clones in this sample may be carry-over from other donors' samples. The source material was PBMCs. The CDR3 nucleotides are TGTGCCAGCAGCGACCGGGACAGGGCCTACGAGCAGTACTTC. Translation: CASSDRDRAYEQYF.